This T cell receptor beta chain came from a study of T cell clones after liver transplantation. Study-wide background: TCRbeta sequencing after a pre-transplant mixed lymphocyte reaction identified graft-donor-reactive clones, later tracked in post-transplant blood. Subjects received no induction therapy and standard immunosuppression until randomization at 12-24 months post-transplant. Timepoints were pre-transplant, pre-withdrawal, and after withdrawal was completed or failed.

Comment on this clone: Antigen unknown.

Findings and caveats of the study: Small, mixed patient groups and varying post-transplant times limit these conclusions.

The germline gives CDR1 LNHDA, CDR2 SQIVND (reference sequence). This CDR3 contains 13 residues. Between the trimmed V and J ends, which lost 5 bases and 6 bases, there was a span of 11 bases. Repertoires were generated with immunoSEQ multiplex PCR, while TCRdb's copy carries only in-frame clones and drops some. The table includes some 9,000 clones, over 60% detected once. This chain uses TRBV19 with TRBJ2-1; no clear D gene. The TCR was taken from a human donor who received a liver transplant. The starting material was CD8+ T cells from blood, obtained before liver transplant. The CDR3 DNA reads TGTGCCAGTAGTCACACCGTGGGCAATGAGCAGTTCTTC. This translates into CASSHTVGNEQFF.